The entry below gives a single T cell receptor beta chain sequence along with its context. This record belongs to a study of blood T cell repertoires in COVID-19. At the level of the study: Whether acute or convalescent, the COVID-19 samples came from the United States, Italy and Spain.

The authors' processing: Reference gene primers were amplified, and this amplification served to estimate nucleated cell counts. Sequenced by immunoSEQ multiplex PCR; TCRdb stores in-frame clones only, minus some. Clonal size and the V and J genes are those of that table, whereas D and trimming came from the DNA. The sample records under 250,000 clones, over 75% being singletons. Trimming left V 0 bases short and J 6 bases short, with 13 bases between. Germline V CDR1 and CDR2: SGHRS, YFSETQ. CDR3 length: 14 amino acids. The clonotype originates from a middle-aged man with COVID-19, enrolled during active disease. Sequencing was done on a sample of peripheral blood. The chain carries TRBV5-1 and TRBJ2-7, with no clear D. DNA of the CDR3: TGCGCCAGCAGCTTGGGGAGACCCGAGCTCGAGCAGTACTTC. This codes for CASSLGRPELEQYF.